This TCR beta chain was identified in a study of control samples from healthy donors and cancer patients. Trimming stripped 7 bases from V and 4 bases from J, with 13 bases between. The CDR3 spans 14 residues. Germline CDR1 reads MNHEY; CDR2 reads SMNVEV (reference sequence). Using immunoSEQ multiplex PCR, the repertoire was profiled, and TCRdb retains in-frame clones only, with some absent. In the table there are some 100,000 clones, around 89% of which are singletons. This chain uses TRBV27 with TRBJ2-2; D possibly corresponds to TRBD2 (6 bases). The sequenced sample was blood. This TCR came from a man between 25 and 39 years old in good health. In DNA form, the CDR3 reads TGTGCCAGCACGGGGACTGCGCCCACCGGGGAGCTGTTTTTT. This sequence encodes CASTGTAPTGELFF.